The sequence of this TCR beta chain was determined in a study of cytomegalovirus exposure and HLA in healthy donors. PCR used 60 Vbeta primers and 13 Jbeta primers. TCRdb's copy holds only in-frame clones and misses some; the assay was immunoSEQ multiplex PCR. There are tens of thousands of clones in the sample; about 72% occur only once, and 2% to 2.5% lies in the top ten. The V gene lost 1 base and the J gene lost 0 bases, with 7 bases spanning the gap. Germline V gene lookup returns CDR1 LGHNA and CDR2 YNFKEQ. The CDR3 extends over 16 amino acids. Specimen: PBMCs. The chain is built from TRBV4-2 and TRBJ1-6; D perhaps matches TRBD1 (5 bases). The receptor's source is a man in his thirties or forties in good health and CMV-seronegative. This CDR3 is CASSQGQNSYNSPLHF. The CDR3 DNA sequence: TGTGCCAGCAGCCAAGGACAGAACTCCTATAATTCACCCCTCCACTTT.